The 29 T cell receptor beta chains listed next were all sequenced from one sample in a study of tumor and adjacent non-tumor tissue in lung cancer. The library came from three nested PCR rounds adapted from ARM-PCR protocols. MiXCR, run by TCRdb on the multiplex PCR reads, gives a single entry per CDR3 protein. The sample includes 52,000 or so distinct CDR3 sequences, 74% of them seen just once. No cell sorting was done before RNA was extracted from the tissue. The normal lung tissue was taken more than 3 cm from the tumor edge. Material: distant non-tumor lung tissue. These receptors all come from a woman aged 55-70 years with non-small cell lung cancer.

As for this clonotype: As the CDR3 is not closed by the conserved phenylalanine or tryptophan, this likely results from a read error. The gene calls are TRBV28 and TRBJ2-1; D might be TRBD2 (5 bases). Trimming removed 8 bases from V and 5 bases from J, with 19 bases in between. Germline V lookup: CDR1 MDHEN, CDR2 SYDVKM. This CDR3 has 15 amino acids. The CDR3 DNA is TGTGCCAGCCGTCATGGAGGCGCTAGGCACAATGAGCAGTTCTAC. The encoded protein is CASRHGGARHNEQFY.

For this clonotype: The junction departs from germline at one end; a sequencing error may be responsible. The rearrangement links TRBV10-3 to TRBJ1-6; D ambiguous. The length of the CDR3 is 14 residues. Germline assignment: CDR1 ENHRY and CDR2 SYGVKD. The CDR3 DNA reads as TGTGGCATCAGTGTAAGCTCCTATAAATCACCCCTCCACTTT. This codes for CGISVSSYKSPLHF.

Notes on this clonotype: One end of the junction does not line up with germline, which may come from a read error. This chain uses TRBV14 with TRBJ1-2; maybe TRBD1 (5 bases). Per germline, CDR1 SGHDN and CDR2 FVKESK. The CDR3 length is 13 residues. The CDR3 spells CASSQTRDGASTF. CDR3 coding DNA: TGTGCCAGCAGCCAGACCCGGGACGGGGCTAGCACATTC.

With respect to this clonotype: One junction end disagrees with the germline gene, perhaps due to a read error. The CDR3 nucleotides are TGTGTCAGCAATGAATGGACAGGGGCGCCTGAAGCTTTCTTT. Translating it yields CVSNEWTGAPEAFF. The chain employs TRBV25-1 and TRBJ1-1; the match to TRBD1 covers 9 bases. The CDR3 contains 14 residues. Per germline, CDR1 MGHDK and CDR2 SYGVNS.

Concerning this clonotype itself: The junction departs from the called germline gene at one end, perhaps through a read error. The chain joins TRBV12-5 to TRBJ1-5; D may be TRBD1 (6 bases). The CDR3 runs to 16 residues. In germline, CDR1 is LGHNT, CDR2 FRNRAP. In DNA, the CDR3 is TGTACTAGTGCCAACGCCGACAGGAGCCTATATCAGCCCCAGCATTTT. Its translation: CTSANADRSLYQPQHF.

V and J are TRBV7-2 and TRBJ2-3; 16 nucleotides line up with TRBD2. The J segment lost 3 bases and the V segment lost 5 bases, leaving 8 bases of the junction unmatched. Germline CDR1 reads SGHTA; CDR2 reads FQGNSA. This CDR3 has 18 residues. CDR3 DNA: TGTGCCAGCAGCCTCATAGCGGGACTAGCGGGAGGGACAGATACGCAGTATTTT. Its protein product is CASSLIAGLAGGTDTQYF.

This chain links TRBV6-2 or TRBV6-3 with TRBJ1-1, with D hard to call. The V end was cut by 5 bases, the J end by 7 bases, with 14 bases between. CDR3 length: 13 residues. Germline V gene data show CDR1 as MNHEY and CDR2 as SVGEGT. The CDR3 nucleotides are TGTGCCAGCAGTCCGGAGAGTCACATTGAAGCTTTCTTT. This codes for CASSPESHIEAFF.

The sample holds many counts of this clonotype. CDR3 in DNA: TGCAGTGCCAGTGAAGCGGGATTTGGGATAGAGACCCAGTACTTC. It specifies CSASEAGFGIETQYF. The V call is TRBV20-1, the J call TRBJ2-5; 7 positions agree with TRBD2. This CDR3 has 15 residues. The germline V gene encodes CDR1 DFQATT and CDR2 SNEGSKA (reference sequence). With 6 bases clipped from V and 4 bases from J, the junction kept 14 bases outside the gene matches.

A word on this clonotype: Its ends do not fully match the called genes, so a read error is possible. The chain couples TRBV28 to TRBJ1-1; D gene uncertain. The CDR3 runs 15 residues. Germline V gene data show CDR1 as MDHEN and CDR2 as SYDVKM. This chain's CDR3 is CAGSLLSPTYTDAFF. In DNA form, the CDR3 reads TGTGCCGGCAGTTTATTGTCTCCTACCTACACTGACGCTTTCTTT.

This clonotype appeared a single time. The CDR3 region is CASSRQGGGGGANVLTF. In nucleotides, the CDR3 is TGTGCCAGCAGTCGACAGGGAGGAGGAGGGGGGGCCAACGTCCTGACTTTC. J is TRBJ2-6 and V is TRBV6-5, with TRBD1 as a possible D gene (7 bases). CDR1 and CDR2 from the germline V gene are MNHEY and SVGAGI. This CDR3 has 17 amino acids. Trimming pared 5 bases from V and 4 bases from J, leaving 18 bases between.

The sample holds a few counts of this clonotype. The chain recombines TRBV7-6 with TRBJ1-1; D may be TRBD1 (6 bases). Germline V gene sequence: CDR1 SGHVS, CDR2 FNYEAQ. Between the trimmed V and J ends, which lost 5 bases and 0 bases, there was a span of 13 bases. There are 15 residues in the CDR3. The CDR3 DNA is TGTGCCAGCAGCGCAGAGGGGGTCATGAACACTGAAGCTTTCTTT. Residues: CASSAEGVMNTEAFF.

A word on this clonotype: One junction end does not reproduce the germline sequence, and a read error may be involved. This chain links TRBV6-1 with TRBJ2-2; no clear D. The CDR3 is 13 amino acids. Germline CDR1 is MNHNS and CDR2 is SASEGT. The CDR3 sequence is CACSIAPTGELFF. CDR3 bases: TGTGCCTGCAGTATAGCTCCCACCGGGGAGCTGTTTTTT.

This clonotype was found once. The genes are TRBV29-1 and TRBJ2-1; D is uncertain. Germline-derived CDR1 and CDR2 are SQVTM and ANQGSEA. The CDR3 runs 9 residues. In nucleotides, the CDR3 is TGCAGTATTGCGAATGAGCAGTTCTTC. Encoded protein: CSIANEQFF.

The CDR3 DNA follows: TGCAGTGCGGTGACTAACGGGAGGAATGAGCAGTTCTTC. Its protein product is CSAVTNGRNEQFF. The gene calls are TRBV20-1 and TRBJ2-1, with 7 nucleotides matching TRBD2. Per germline, CDR1 DFQATT and CDR2 SNEGSKA (reference sequence). After removal of 6 bases from V and 7 bases from J, the junction contained 9 bases not matched to a gene. This CDR3 has 13 residues.

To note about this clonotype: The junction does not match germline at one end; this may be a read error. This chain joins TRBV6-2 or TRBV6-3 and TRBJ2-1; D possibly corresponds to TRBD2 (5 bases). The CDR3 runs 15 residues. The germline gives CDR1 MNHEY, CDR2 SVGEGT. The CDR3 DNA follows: TGCGCCACCAGACCTCTAGCTAGGTCCTACAATGAGCAGTTCTTC. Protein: CATRPLARSYNEQFF.

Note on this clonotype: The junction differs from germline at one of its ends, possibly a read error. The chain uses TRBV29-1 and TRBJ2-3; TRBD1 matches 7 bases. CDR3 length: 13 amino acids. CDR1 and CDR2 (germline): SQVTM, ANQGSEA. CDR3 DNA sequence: TGCAGCGTTCGCAGGGGGATTGATGATATGCAGTATTTT. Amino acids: CSVRRGIDDMQYF.

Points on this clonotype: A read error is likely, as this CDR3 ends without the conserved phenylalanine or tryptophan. The DNA for the CDR3 is TGTGCCCGCAGCATGGGGACGGGGGGCGATGAGCAGTTCTCC. Protein: CARSMGTGGDEQFS. The rearrangement links TRBV28 to TRBJ2-1; possibly TRBD2 for D (7 bases). CDR1 MDHEN and CDR2 SYDVKM come from the germline V gene. This CDR3 contains 14 residues.

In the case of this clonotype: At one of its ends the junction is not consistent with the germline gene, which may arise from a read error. The CDR3 region is CASTESWVNGYTF. For the CDR3, the DNA is TGTGCCAGCACGGAGAGTTGGGTTAATGGTTACACCTTC. The chain couples TRBV5-5 to TRBJ1-2; D gene uncertain. Germline V gene sequence: CDR1 SGHKS, CDR2 YYEKEE (reference sequence). This CDR3 is built from 13 residues. The variable domain in full, with the rest retrieved from reference TRBV5-5 and TRBJ1-2, is DAGVTQSPTHLIKTRGQQVTLRCSPISGHKSVSWYQQVLGQGPQFIFQYYEKEERGRGNFPDRFSARQFPNYSSELNVNALLLGDSALYLCASTESWVNGYTFGSGTRLTVV.

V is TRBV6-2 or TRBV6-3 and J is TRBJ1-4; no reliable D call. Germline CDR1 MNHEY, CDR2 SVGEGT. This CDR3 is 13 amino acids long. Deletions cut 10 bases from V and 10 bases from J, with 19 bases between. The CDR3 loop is CANSRGYSGKLFF. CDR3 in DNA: TGTGCCAACAGCCGGGGTTATAGTGGAAAACTGTTTTTT.

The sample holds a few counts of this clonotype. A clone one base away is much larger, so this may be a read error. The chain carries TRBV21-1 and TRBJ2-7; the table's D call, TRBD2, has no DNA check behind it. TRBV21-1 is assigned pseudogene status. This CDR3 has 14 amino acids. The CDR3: CGSSMADSGYEQYF. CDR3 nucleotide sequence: TGTGGCAGCAGCATGGCCGATAGCGGCTACGAGCAGTACTTC.

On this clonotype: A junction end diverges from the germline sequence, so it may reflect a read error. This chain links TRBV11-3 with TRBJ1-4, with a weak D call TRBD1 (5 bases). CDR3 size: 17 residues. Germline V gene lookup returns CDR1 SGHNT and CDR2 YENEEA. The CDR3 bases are TGTGCCAGCAGCTTCGACAGCCGAGATGCAACTTATGAAAATCTGTTTTTT. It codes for CASSFDSRDATYENLFF.

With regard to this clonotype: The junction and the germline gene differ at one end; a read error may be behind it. The CDR3 loop reads CASSSKDRGNLYEQYF. In DNA, the CDR3 is TGTGCCAGCAGTTCCAAGGACAGGGGTAATCTCTACGAACAGTACTTC. The V gene is TRBV6-2 or TRBV6-3, the J gene TRBJ2-7, with 9 bases that match TRBD1. Germline CDR1 and CDR2: MNHEY and SVGEGT. CDR3 length equals 16 residues.

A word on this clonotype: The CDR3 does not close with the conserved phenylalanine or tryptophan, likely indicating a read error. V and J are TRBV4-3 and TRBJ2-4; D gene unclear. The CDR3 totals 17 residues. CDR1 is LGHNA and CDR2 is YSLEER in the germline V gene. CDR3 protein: CASSQDNGELGQNIQYS. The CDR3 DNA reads TGCGCCAGTAGCCAAGATAATGGGGAATTGGGTCAAAACATTCAGTACTCC.

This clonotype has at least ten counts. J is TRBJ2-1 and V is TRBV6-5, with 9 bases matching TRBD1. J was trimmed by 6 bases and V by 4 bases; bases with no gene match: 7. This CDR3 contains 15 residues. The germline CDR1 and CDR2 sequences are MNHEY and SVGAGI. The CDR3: CASSSPGQGSNEQFF. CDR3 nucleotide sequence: TGTGCCAGCAGTTCACCGGGACAGGGTAGCAATGAGCAGTTCTTC.

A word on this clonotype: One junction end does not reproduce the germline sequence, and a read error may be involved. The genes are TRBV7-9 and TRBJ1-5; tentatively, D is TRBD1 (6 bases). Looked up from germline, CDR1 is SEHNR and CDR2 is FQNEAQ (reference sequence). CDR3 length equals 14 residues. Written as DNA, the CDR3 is TGTACCAGCAGCCGACATGGGGGCAATCAGCTCCAGCATTTT. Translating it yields CTSSRHGGNQLQHF.

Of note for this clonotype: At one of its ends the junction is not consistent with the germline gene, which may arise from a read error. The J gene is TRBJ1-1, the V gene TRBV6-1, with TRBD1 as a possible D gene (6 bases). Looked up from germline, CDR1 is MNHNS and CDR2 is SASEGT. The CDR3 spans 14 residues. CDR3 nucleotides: TGTGCCAGCAGGACCGCCGACAGGAATACTAAAGCTATCTTT. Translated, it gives CASRTADRNTKAIF.

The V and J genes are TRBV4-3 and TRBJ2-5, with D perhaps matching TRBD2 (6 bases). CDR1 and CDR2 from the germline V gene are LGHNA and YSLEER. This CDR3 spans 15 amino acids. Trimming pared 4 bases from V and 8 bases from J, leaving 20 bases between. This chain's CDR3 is CASSRHWDSQKTQYF. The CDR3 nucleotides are TGCGCCAGCAGCCGACACTGGGACTCACAAAAAACCCAGTACTTC.

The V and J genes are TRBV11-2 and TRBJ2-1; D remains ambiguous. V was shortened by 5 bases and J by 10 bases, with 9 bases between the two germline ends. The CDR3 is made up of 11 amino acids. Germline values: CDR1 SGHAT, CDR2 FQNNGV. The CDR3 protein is CASSLEWEQFF. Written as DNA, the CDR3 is TGTGCCAGCAGCCTTGAATGGGAGCAGTTCTTC.

CDR3 protein: CSARPGNYGYTF. CDR3 nucleotide sequence: TGCAGTGCTAGACCCGGCAACTATGGCTACACCTTC. The chain links TRBV20-1 to TRBJ1-2; D not certain. Trimming removed 2 bases at V and 2 bases at J, with 6 bases between. Germline V CDR1 and CDR2: DFQATT, SNEGSKA (reference sequence). The CDR3 runs 12 residues.